The 32 T cell receptor beta chains reported below all come from one sample, sequenced in a study of graft-versus-host responses after intestinal transplantation. Data came from immunoSEQ multiplex PCR; TCRdb stores just in-frame clones and leaves some out. The data show about 25,000 clones, 40% seen once. The sample consisted of alloreactive CD4+ T cells from a mixed lymphocyte reaction culture, taken before intestinal transplant. Subset given: CFSE-low proliferating T cells sorted from roughly six-day pre-transplant mixed lymphocyte reaction (GvH or HvG direction). These receptors originate from a human patient who received an intestinal transplant.

V usage is TRBV5-1 and J usage is TRBJ2-2, with TRBD2 matching 7 bases. The CDR3 length is 15 residues. From germline, CDR1 is SGHRS and CDR2 YFSETQ. Unmatched junction bases numbered 5, after V lost 0 bases and J lost 6 bases. CDR3 DNA: TGCGCCAGCAGCTTGGGGGACTATCGTTCCGGGGAGCTGTTTTTT. Amino acid sequence: CASSLGDYRSGELFF.

The gene calls are TRBV29-1 and TRBJ2-5; 13 bases agree with TRBD2. Germline V CDR1 and CDR2: SQVTM, ANQGSEA. This CDR3 comprises 15 residues. After removal of 5 bases from V and 5 bases from J, the junction contained 8 bases not matched to a gene. Here the CDR3 DNA reads TGCAGCGTTCGTCGACTAGCGGGGGGAGGGGAGACCCAGTACTTC. It translates to CSVRRLAGGGETQYF.

The rearrangement links TRBV19 to TRBJ2-2, with no clear D. Germline V gives CDR1 LNHDA, CDR2 SQIVND (reference sequence). This CDR3 has 13 residues. Trimming took off 3 bases at V and 3 bases at J, with 5 bases between the two ends. The CDR3 region is CASSIRYTGELFF. For the CDR3, the DNA is TGTGCCAGTAGTATCCGGTACACCGGGGAGCTGTTTTTT.

The CDR3 DNA sequence: TGTGCCAGCAGCAAAGCGGGCCAGGAAACAGATACGCAGTATTTT. Protein: CASSKAGQETDTQYF. V gene TRBV21-1 combines with J gene TRBJ2-3; the DNA was not used to check the table's D call, TRBD1. TRBV21-1 is a recognized pseudogene. The CDR3 has 15 residues.

A few counts support this clone. V usage is TRBV19 and J usage is TRBJ2-3, with 13 bases identical to TRBD2. The CDR3 consists of 16 residues. J lost 2 bases, V lost 4 bases, and 3 bases had no gene match. Germline V gene sequence: CDR1 LNHDA, CDR2 SQIVND (reference sequence). The CDR3 region is CASSRTSGRDTDTQYF. DNA for the CDR3: TGTGCCAGTAGTAGGACTAGCGGGAGAGACACAGATACGCAGTATTTT.

This clone was counted between two and nine times. This chain links TRBV11-1 with TRBJ1-6, with D tentatively TRBD1 (6 bases). V was pared by 3 bases and J by 7 bases, with 7 bases between. From germline, CDR1 is SGHAT and CDR2 FQDESV (reference sequence). The CDR3 consists of 13 residues. The CDR3 spells CASSFTGNSPLHF. In nucleotides, the CDR3 is TGTGCCAGCAGCTTTACAGGGAATTCACCCCTCCACTTT.

The rearrangement joins TRBV7-2 to TRBJ2-3, with a weak D call TRBD2 (5 bases). The CDR3 has 14 amino acids. The V end was cut by 0 bases, the J end by 2 bases, with 6 bases between. The germline gives CDR1 SGHTA, CDR2 FQGNSA. The CDR3 DNA follows: TGTGCCAGCAGCTTAGCGGGAGCCACAGATACGCAGTATTTT. Its protein product is CASSLAGATDTQYF.

The rearrangement uses TRBV6-5 and TRBJ2-2; 8 positions match TRBD1. Losses at the gene ends were 6 bases for V and 1 base for J; bases not matched to a gene: 4. Germline assignment: CDR1 MNHEY and CDR2 SVGAGI. This CDR3 has 15 residues. The CDR3 DNA follows: TGTGCCAGCAGGGACAGGGTTAGGAACACCGGGGAGCTGTTTTTT. Translation: CASRDRVRNTGELFF.

The rearrangement links TRBV11-3 to TRBJ1-1; D is ambiguous. This CDR3 region has 15 residues. V lost 1 base and J 5 bases, leaving 14 bases between the germline ends. Germline CDR1 and CDR2: SGHNT and YENEEA. The CDR3 sequence: CASSLVQAQNTEAFF. CDR3 bases: TGTGCCAGCAGCTTAGTCCAGGCGCAAAATACTGAAGCTTTCTTT.

This clone has just one count. The gene calls are TRBV27 and TRBJ2-2, with D possibly being TRBD1 (5 bases). Trimming left V 10 bases short and J 3 bases short, with 15 bases between. The CDR3 is 14 amino acids. CDR1 MNHEY and CDR2 SMNVEV come from the germline V gene (reference sequence). As DNA, the CDR3 is TGTGCCACCATGCAGGGCAGACACACCGGGGAGCTGTTTTTT. Its protein is CATMQGRHTGELFF.

This clone was detected only a few times. The chain combines TRBV18 with TRBJ2-7; tentatively, D is TRBD1 (5 bases). CDR1 KGHSH and CDR2 LQKENI come from the germline V gene. The CDR3 extends over 15 amino acids. V was trimmed by 2 bases and J by 0 bases, leaving 11 bases between them. The chain's CDR3 is CASSPDSLSSYEQYF. The CDR3 DNA reads TGTGCCAGCTCACCAGACAGCCTGAGCTCCTACGAGCAGTACTTC.

This clone was seen only a few times. The rearrangement joins TRBV10-3 to TRBJ1-6; the D is unclear. From germline, CDR1 is ENHRY and CDR2 SYGVKD. The CDR3 is made up of 14 amino acids. Trimming stripped 5 bases from V and 0 bases from J, with 5 bases between. In nucleotides, the CDR3 is TGTGCCATCAGTCTTAGCTCCTATAATTCACCCCTCCACTTT. Protein sequence: CAISLSSYNSPLHF.

This chain uses TRBV4-2 with TRBJ2-3; the D gene is possibly TRBD1 (6 bases). The V end lost 1 base, the J end lost 6 bases, and 23 bases lay between the germline ends. The germline V gene encodes CDR1 LGHNA and CDR2 YNFKEQ. The CDR3 covers 18 residues. CDR3 bases: TGTGCCAGCAGCCAAGCGTGGACCCCAGGGGTGCCTAGCGATACGCAGTATTTT. Translating gives CASSQAWTPGVPSDTQYF.

This clone has more than one count but fewer than ten. The chain employs TRBV18 and TRBJ2-3; D call uncertain. The V and J ends lost 2 bases and 3 bases respectively, with 3 bases between them. The CDR3 runs to 12 residues. Germline values: CDR1 KGHSH, CDR2 LQKENI. CDR3 sequence (DNA): TGTGCCAGCTCACCAGAGACAGATACGCAGTATTTT. This gives the protein CASSPETDTQYF.

This clone has a handful of counts. The gene calls are TRBV5-6 and TRBJ2-5; 12 bases fit TRBD2. The J segment lost 4 bases and the V segment lost 3 bases, leaving 7 bases of the junction unmatched. CDR1 SGHDT and CDR2 YYEEEE come from the germline V gene. This CDR3 has 16 residues. CDR3 protein: CASSWWTSGARETQYF. The CDR3 region has the DNA TGTGCCAGCAGCTGGTGGACTAGCGGGGCCCGAGAGACCCAGTACTTC.

The V and J genes are TRBV12-2 and TRBJ2-7; the table's D call, TRBD2, has no DNA check behind it. TRBV12-2 is given as a pseudogene. This CDR3 is 14 amino acids long. CDR3 residues: CASRFIAGNYEQYF. CDR3 nucleotide sequence: TGTGCAAGTCGCTTCATCGCCGGGAACTACGAGCAGTACTTC.

This clone was seen a handful of times. The chain employs TRBV11-3 and TRBJ2-7; D perhaps matches TRBD2 (7 bases). This CDR3 comprises 14 residues. The V end was cut by 1 base, the J end by 4 bases, with 11 bases between. Germline assignment: CDR1 SGHNT and CDR2 YENEEA. The CDR3 region is CASSLGGGPYEQYF. The CDR3 DNA reads as TGTGCCAGCAGCTTAGGGGGGGGCCCTTACGAGCAGTACTTC. Looking up the rest from reference TRBV11-3 and TRBJ2-7 gives the full variable domain: EAGVVQSPRYKIIEKKQPVAFWCNPISGHNTLYWYLQNLGQGPELLIRYENEEAVDDSQLPKDRFSAERLKGVDSTLKIQPAELGDSAVYLCASSLGGGPYEQYFGPGTRLTVT.

This clone was seen a few times. This sequence joins TRBV10-2 and TRBJ1-1, with 7 bases that match TRBD1. V lost 6 bases, J lost 5 bases, and 3 bases stayed unmatched. The CDR3 spans 12 residues. From germline, CDR1 is WSHSY and CDR2 SAAADI. CDR3 sequence reads: CASRTGQTEAFF. CDR3 DNA: TGCGCCAGCAGGACAGGGCAGACTGAAGCTTTCTTT.

The chain combines TRBV11-2 with TRBJ2-1; maybe TRBD2 (6 bases). The V gene's germline CDR1 is SGHAT and CDR2 FQNNGV. Trimming removed 6 bases at V and 3 bases at J, with 18 bases between. The CDR3 is 16 residues long. The CDR3 DNA reads as TGTGCCAGCAGTTTTAGATATGCGGGAATCTACAATGAGCAGTTCTTC. It codes for CASSFRYAGIYNEQFF.

This clone is a singleton in its sample. V gene TRBV28 combines with J gene TRBJ1-5, with a possible D match to TRBD1 (5 bases). The length of the CDR3 is 17 residues. The germline V and J ends were trimmed by 5 bases and 1 base, with 18 bases remaining between them. CDR1 MDHEN and CDR2 SYDVKM come from the germline V gene. The CDR3 bases are TGTGCCAGCAGTAGAATTGGGGCGAGAGGCAGCAATCAGCCCCAGCATTTT. It is translated as CASSRIGARGSNQPQHF.

This clone showed up just a few times. The gene calls are TRBV7-9 and TRBJ2-7, with 9 nucleotides matching TRBD1. This CDR3 comprises 14 residues. Germline lookup yields CDR1 SEHNR and CDR2 FQNEAQ (reference sequence). Trimming at V came to 5 bases and at J to 0 bases, leaving 2 bases not matched to a gene. DNA for the CDR3: TGTGCCAGCAGCCAACAGGGGGCCTCCTACGAGCAGTACTTC. Protein sequence: CASSQQGASYEQYF. The variable domain in full, with the rest retrieved from reference TRBV7-9 and TRBJ2-7, is DTGVSQNPRHKITKRGQNVTFRCDPISEHNRLYWYRQTLGQGPEFLTYFQNEAQLEKSRLLSDRFSAERPKGSFSTLEIQRTEQGDSAMYLCASSQQGASYEQYFGPGTRLTVT.

The chain couples TRBV4-3 to TRBJ2-5; 8 bases line up with TRBD2. The CDR3 sequence is 15 residues long. The trim removed 1 base at V and 5 bases at J, leaving 6 bases unmatched. CDR1 and CDR2 (germline): LGHNA, YSLEER. CDR3 sequence reads: CASSQGGGSGETQYF. As DNA, the CDR3 is TGCGCCAGCAGCCAAGGCGGGGGGTCGGGGGAGACCCAGTACTTC.

The rearrangement links TRBV6-5 to TRBJ2-7; a possible D gene is TRBD2 (5 bases). Germline assignment: CDR1 MNHEY and CDR2 SVGAGI. With 0 bases removed from V and 3 bases from J, the gap between germline ends came to 9 bases. The length of the CDR3 is 14 residues. The CDR3 DNA is TGTGCCAGCAGTTACTCAAAAGGACTCTACGAGCAGTACTTC. Its protein is CASSYSKGLYEQYF.

V gene TRBV5-8 combines with J gene TRBJ2-3; 9 bases line up with TRBD2. CDR1 is SGHTS, CDR2 YDEGEE, per germline. The CDR3 loop spans 15 amino acids. V lost 2 bases to trimming and J lost 3 bases; unmatched junction nucleotides: 4. The chain's CDR3 is CASSFSGRQTDTQYF. The CDR3 DNA reads as TGTGCCAGCAGCTTCAGCGGGAGGCAAACAGATACGCAGTATTTT.

This clone was observed a handful of times. The chain couples TRBV5-1 to TRBJ1-6; D ambiguous. Germline CDR1 is SGHRS and CDR2 is YFSETQ. The V end lost 4 bases, the J end lost 7 bases, and 15 bases lay between the germline ends. This CDR3 region has 15 residues. The CDR3 protein is CASSQRAEKNSPLHF. The CDR3 DNA reads as TGCGCCAGCAGCCAGCGGGCGGAGAAAAATTCACCCCTCCACTTT.

The chain carries TRBV5-4 and TRBJ2-5; TRBD2 aligns across 9 bases. The J call could be wrong; TRBJ2-7 is a better fit for the DNA end. CDR3 size: 15 residues. The germline V gene encodes CDR1 SGHNT and CDR2 YYREEE (reference sequence). The CDR3 DNA reads TGTGCCAGCAGCTGGGGTTTAGCGGGGGTCTACGAGCAGTACTTC. This gives the protein CASSWGLAGVYEQYF.

The V and J genes are TRBV28 and TRBJ2-5, with 10 bases aligning to TRBD2. CDR3 length: 14 amino acids. V trimming: 6 bases; J trimming: 5 bases; junction bases outside the gene matches: 6. Per germline, CDR1 MDHEN and CDR2 SYDVKM. As DNA, the CDR3 is TGTGCCAGCAGCGTGCTAGCGGGAGTTGAGACCCAGTACTTC. Amino acid sequence: CASSVLAGVETQYF.

The chain carries TRBV18 and TRBJ2-7; weak D call: TRBD1 (6 bases). Between the trimmed V and J ends, which lost 2 bases and 3 bases, there was a span of 8 bases. The CDR3 length is 13 residues. Germline-derived CDR1 and CDR2 are KGHSH and LQKENI. The CDR3 loop is CASSPSQGYEQYF. The CDR3 DNA is TGTGCCAGCTCACCATCACAGGGCTACGAGCAGTACTTC.

J is TRBJ2-1 and V is TRBV19, with D hard to call. CDR1 is LNHDA, CDR2 SQIVND, per germline (reference sequence). The CDR3 has 15 residues. Trimming cost V 5 bases and J 2 bases, with 13 bases left between them. The CDR3 sequence: CASSPHYQTYNEQFF. The CDR3 DNA sequence: TGTGCCAGTAGTCCGCACTACCAGACCTACAATGAGCAGTTCTTC.

This clone has more than one count but fewer than ten. This rearrangement joins TRBV30 to TRBJ1-5; D is unclear. Germline V gene data show CDR1 as GTSNPN and CDR2 as SVGIG (reference sequence). The CDR3 runs to 13 residues. V gave up 2 bases and J gave up 5 bases, with 10 bases separating them. As DNA, the CDR3 is TGTGCCTGGAGTTATGGGAGGGATCAGCCCCAGCATTTT. Translation: CAWSYGRDQPQHF.

J is TRBJ2-5 and V is TRBV20-1; D call uncertain. Trimming cost V 5 bases and J 1 base, with 5 bases left between them. Looked up from germline, CDR1 is DFQATT and CDR2 is SNEGSKA (reference sequence). The CDR3 covers 11 residues. The CDR3 nucleotides read TGCAGTGCTGGGCTCCAAGAGACCCAGTACTTC. Protein sequence: CSAGLQETQYF.

The chain combines TRBV18 with TRBJ2-5; D is perhaps TRBD2 (6 bases). This CDR3 region has 13 residues. The V end was cut by 3 bases, the J end by 3 bases, with 8 bases between. Germline V gives CDR1 KGHSH, CDR2 LQKENI. The DNA of the CDR3 is TGTGCCAGCTCACCGGGGAGGAAAGAGACCCAGTACTTC. Protein: CASSPGRKETQYF.